This TCR beta chain was profiled in a study of shared clonotypes between healthy human individuals (dated by TCRdb to 2019 to 2021). Turning to the overall study: Two women and three men aged 18 to 49 years were included in the cohort. The study deeply sequenced blood TCR repertoires of several healthy adults to estimate repertoire size and the extent of clonotype sharing between individuals. Per donor, leukapheresis produced somewhere between about 0.94 and 8.9 billion PBMCs. Libraries were prepared and TCR repertoires were sequenced by different laboratories using diverse techniques, in order to increase sequencing depth and limit assay-specific biases. Results and caveats for the whole study, not just this receptor: The genetic and exposure-history diversity represented was limited by the small number of donors. Based on pairwise subsampling, the degree of clonotype sharing among donors was expected to be affected by sequencing depth. Only blood was sampled, and tissue TCR repertoires likely differ from those in blood.

Donors were healthy HIV-negative adults with no recently reported acute infections or vaccinations. Only Caucasian adults living in Nashville, Tennessee, USA were represented among the donors. In the unsorted samples, 87 million or so PBMCs were counted, and genomic DNA was extracted using the QIAamp DNA Blood Mini kit. Blood was obtained by leukapheresis, after which PBMCs were separated by Ficoll-Histopaque density gradient centrifugation and cryopreserved in liquid nitrogen vapor phase. TCR CDR3 regions were amplified from genomic DNA by multiplex PCR using the deep immunoSEQ assay. For each cell subset, the extracted genomic DNA was distributed evenly across all wells of several immunoSEQ 96-well plates, and each plate served as one replicate. Each replicate PCR for unsorted PBMC received 250 to 300 ng genomic DNA, equal to 25,000 to 30,000 T cell genomes. Genomic DNA from unsorted PBMC was sequenced over ten immunoSEQ deep assay plates. Purified libraries were measured with a Qubit 3.0 fluorometer, size-checked on a Bioanalyzer 2100, and measured again with the KAPA Library Quantification kit. A separate single-read 150-cycle Illumina NextSeq 550 flow cell was used to sequence each immunoSEQ 96-well plate. The original pipeline was this. The immunoSEQ output contained only junctional sequences without quality scores, so filtering could not match that applied to full-length reads. Sequences were annotated with PyIR, a Python wrapper for IgBLAST v1.9, using IMGT germline references to assign V/J genes and CDR3. Reads were removed for weak V/J assignments (E-value above 1e-6), missing CDR3, stop codons, out-of-frame junctions, or ambiguous translated residues. V3J clonotypes were defined by identical inferred V gene, J gene, and CDR3 amino acid sequence. Percentage overlap between repertoires was calculated by dividing the number of shared unique clonotypes by the size of the smaller repertoire. RTK rarefaction, the Chao1 estimator, and Recon v2.1 estimates of unobserved clonotypes were used to assess repertoire richness. The table was pulled from immuneACCESS by TCRdb, which kept in-frame rearrangements only. Such tables lose some clones; where checked, under half of the loss comes from unresolved V genes, and the rest has no known cause. V and J calls and clone size come straight from that table; D and trimming were deduced from the DNA. Present in this sample are about 510,000 clones, approximately 85% of which were seen just once. Roughly 13% of the sample is in the top ten clones.

For this clone: This clone's antigen is unknown. Base qualities are not at hand, and no much larger clone is one base apart.

The specimen was PBMCs. The receptor was derived from a woman between 40 and 55 years old in good health. Some clones in this sample may be carry-over from other donors' samples.

The nucleotides read TGTGCCAGCAGTGATCCACGAAAGACCTATGGCTACACCTTC. Its product reads: CASSDPRKTYGYTF. Rearrangement joined TRBV28 to TRBJ1-2; no D gene call is confident. Including the terminal cysteine and phenylalanine, the CDR3 comprises 14 residues. The kept DNA is CDR3 alone, 42 bases in frame from the first base. Relative to germline, V is 5 bases shorter and J is 4 bases shorter, with 14 bases between their ends. Via the germline V gene, CDR1 is MDHEN and CDR2 SYDVKM.